Included here is one T cell receptor (beta chain) sequence, with context. Its antigen is unidentified. The pancreas tissue came from patients undergoing total pancreatectomy with islet autotransplantation. This entry is derived from a study of immune characteristics of hereditary and idiopathic chronic pancreatitis. Study outcomes and limitations: Alcohol-related chronic pancreatitis was not included in this study. Both chronic pancreatitis groups had higher TCRbeta diversity and lower clonality than controls. Gene families like TRBV10, TRBV19, TRBV23 and TRBV5 were used differently between subtypes.

Data came from immunoSEQ multiplex PCR; TCRdb stores just in-frame clones and leaves some out. The repertoire holds about 14,000 clones, more than 60% seen once, with around 14% in the top ten. The CDR3 spans 14 residues. CDR1 SGHVS and CDR2 FQNEAQ come from the germline V gene. The V gene lost 2 bases and the J gene lost 5 bases, with 10 bases spanning the gap. J is TRBJ1-5 and V is TRBV7-8, with D perhaps matching TRBD1 (5 bases). The source of this sequence is a human donor with chronic pancreatitis. Sequencing was carried out using pancreas tissue with hereditary chronic pancreatitis. CDR3 sequence: CASSLRGADQPQHF. The CDR3 DNA sequence: TGTGCCAGCAGCTTAAGGGGCGCGGATCAGCCCCAGCATTTT. The whole variable domain, filled in from reference TRBV7-8 and TRBJ1-5, reads GAGVSQSPRYKVAKRGQDVALRCDPISGHVSLFWYQQALGQGPEFLTYFQNEAQLDKSGLPSDRFFAERPEGSVSTLKIQRTQQEDSAVYLCASSLRGADQPQHFGDGTRLSIL.